The 23 T cell receptor beta chains presented below share a single source sample, sequenced in a study of blood T cell repertoires in COVID-19. The table came from immunoSEQ multiplex PCR; TCRdb's copy has only in-frame clones and leaves some out. The sample includes about 120,000 clones, roughly 89% seen only once; the top ten take more than 2%. The sequencing sample was made of peripheral blood. The origin of the receptors is a woman in her 50s with acute or convalescent COVID-19.

This clone has just one count. This chain joins TRBV24-1 and TRBJ1-3, with D uncertain. V shed 1 base and J shed 0 bases, with 12 bases lying between them. CDR1 and CDR2 from the germline V gene are KGHDR and SFDVKD. The CDR3 runs to 17 residues. The CDR3 spells CATSDLNGPFSGNTIYF. CDR3 nucleotide sequence: TGTGCCACCAGTGATTTAAACGGTCCTTTCTCTGGAAACACCATATATTTT.

This chain connects TRBV27 to TRBJ2-2, with a tentative D call TRBD1 (6 bases). The CDR3 is made up of 15 amino acids. Germline V lookup: CDR1 MNHEY, CDR2 SMNVEV (reference sequence). Between the trimmed V and J ends, which lost 6 bases and 0 bases, there was a span of 11 bases. CDR3 residues: CASRGAEANTGELFF. As DNA, the CDR3 is TGTGCCAGCAGGGGGGCAGAGGCGAACACCGGGGAGCTGTTTTTT.

V usage is TRBV6-8 and J usage is TRBJ2-2; possibly TRBD1 for D (5 bases). Germline CDR1 reads MNHGY; CDR2 reads SAAAGT. The CDR3 loop spans 15 amino acids. V dropped 10 bases and J dropped 1 base, with 16 bases sitting between them. The CDR3 bases are TGTGCCATCGAAAAAGGCCAGGGGAACACCGGGGAGCTGTTTTTT. Its protein is CAIEKGQGNTGELFF.

The chain has TRBV7-2 and TRBJ1-5; the D is unclear. The CDR3 runs 13 residues. The germline gives CDR1 SGHTA, CDR2 FQGNSA. The germline V and J ends were trimmed by 5 bases and 5 bases, with 10 bases remaining between them. The CDR3 DNA sequence: TGTGCCAGCAGCCCCGGGGTTTATCAGCCCCAGCATTTT. Amino acids: CASSPGVYQPQHF.

This rearrangement joins TRBV11-2 to TRBJ1-6; weak D call: TRBD1 (6 bases). This CDR3 has 16 residues. CDR1 and CDR2 (germline): SGHAT, FQNNGV. The germline V and J ends were trimmed by 4 bases and 1 base, with 11 bases remaining between them. This CDR3 reads CASSSQGESYNSPLHF. CDR3 coding DNA: TGTGCCAGCAGCTCACAGGGAGAGTCCTATAATTCACCCCTCCACTTT.

The chain combines TRBV12-3 or TRBV12-4 with TRBJ1-1; tentatively, D is TRBD1 (5 bases). The CDR3 extends over 11 amino acids. Trimming removed 7 bases at V and 10 bases at J, with 13 bases between. The CDR3 coding sequence is TGTGCCAGCACCAAGGAAGGGGTAGCTTTCTTT. Encoded protein: CASTKEGVAFF.

This clone was seen a handful of times. The rearrangement joins TRBV5-8 to TRBJ2-3; TRBD2 might be the D (6 bases). The CDR3 loop spans 15 amino acids. Germline CDR1 and CDR2: SGHTS and YDEGEE. Trimming stripped 1 base from V and 1 base from J, with 10 bases between. CDR3: CASSLYWRGTDTQYF. The CDR3 DNA sequence: TGTGCCAGCAGCTTGTACTGGAGGGGCACAGATACGCAGTATTTT. The full variable domain, with the rest looked up from reference TRBV5-8 and TRBJ2-3, is EAGVTQSPTHLIKTRGQQATLRCSPISGHTSVYWYQQALGLGLQFLLWYDEGEERNRGNFPPRFSGRQFPNYSSELNVNALELEDSALYLCASSLYWRGTDTQYFGPGTRLTVL.

This clone is a singleton in its sample. At the DNA level, this CDR3 is encoded by other sequences in the same sample as well. The chain couples TRBV19 to TRBJ1-2; TRBD1 is a possible D gene (5 bases). This CDR3 has 15 residues. Germline V lookup: CDR1 LNHDA, CDR2 SQIVND (reference sequence). Deletions cut 1 base from V and 1 base from J, with 10 bases between. In DNA form, the CDR3 reads TGTGCCAGTAGTATAGGTCAGGGACTTAACTATGGCTACACCTTC. Translated: CASSIGQGLNYGYTF.

The V call is TRBV7-6, the J call TRBJ1-1; 7 nucleotides agree with TRBD1. The CDR3 extends over 12 amino acids. Losses at the gene ends were 3 bases for V and 10 bases for J; bases not matched to a gene: 5. Looked up from germline, CDR1 is SGHVS and CDR2 is FNYEAQ. CDR3 sequence: CASSLTQGVAFF. CDR3 nucleotides: TGTGCCAGCAGCTTGACGCAGGGGGTAGCTTTCTTT.

V is TRBV30 and J is TRBJ1-2; 8 bases align to TRBD1. The CDR3 runs 13 residues. The germline V gene encodes CDR1 GTSNPN and CDR2 SVGIG (reference sequence). V trimming: 2 bases; J trimming: 3 bases; junction bases outside the gene matches: 2. The CDR3 is CAWSSGGDYGYTF. Here the CDR3 DNA reads TGTGCCTGGAGTTCAGGGGGCGACTATGGCTACACCTTC.

The CDR3 region has the DNA TGTGCCAGCAGTTACTCGAAAGGAGATCAGCCCCAGCATTTT. Its translation: CASSYSKGDQPQHF. The chain combines TRBV6-8 with TRBJ1-5; D is uncertain. Trimming cost V 0 bases and J 5 bases, with 8 bases left between them. Germline CDR1 and CDR2: MNHGY and SAAAGT. This CDR3 comprises 14 residues.

The chain combines TRBV6-2 or TRBV6-3 with TRBJ2-7, with 8 bases aligning to TRBD2. Per the germline V gene, CDR1 is MNHEY and CDR2 is SVGEGT. The CDR3 extends over 15 amino acids. J lost 3 bases, V lost 2 bases, and 6 bases had no gene match. The CDR3 here is CASSYQAGDFYEQYF. The DNA for the CDR3 is TGTGCCAGCAGTTACCAAGCGGGAGATTTCTACGAGCAGTACTTC.

The J gene is TRBJ1-1, the V gene TRBV7-3, with D uncertain. With 2 bases removed from V and 4 bases from J, the gap between germline ends came to 11 bases. The CDR3 is made up of 14 amino acids. Germline loops: CDR1 SGHTA, CDR2 FQGTGA. CDR3 nucleotide sequence: TGTGCCAGCAGCTTAGAGGGAGGTGTCACTGAAGCTTTCTTT. This codes for CASSLEGGVTEAFF.

The chain employs TRBV27 and TRBJ1-4; 7 nucleotides align to TRBD1. Germline loops: CDR1 MNHEY, CDR2 SMNVEV (reference sequence). The CDR3 sequence is 15 residues long. Trimming cost V 6 bases and J 0 bases; bases outside gene matches: 4. The CDR3 DNA is TGTGCCAGCAGACGGGACAGTGCAACTAATGAAAAACTGTTTTTT. The encoded protein is CASRRDSATNEKLFF.

This sequence joins TRBV6-2 or TRBV6-3 and TRBJ2-3, with a weak D call TRBD1 (7 bases). CDR3 length equals 16 residues. With 2 bases removed from V and 4 bases from J, the gap between germline ends came to 16 bases. Looked up from germline, CDR1 is MNHEY and CDR2 is SVGEGT. The chain's CDR3 is CASSYTTGRRPDTQYF. In nucleotides, the CDR3 is TGTGCCAGCAGTTACACGACAGGGAGGAGGCCAGATACGCAGTATTTT.

The gene calls are TRBV7-2 and TRBJ2-5, with 7 bases aligning to TRBD1. V was pared by 1 base and J by 4 bases, with 15 bases of the junction left unmatched. CDR3 length: 18 amino acids. The germline V gene encodes CDR1 SGHTA and CDR2 FQGNSA. The CDR3 nucleotides read TGTGCCAGCAGCTTAGTTAGGGGACCGACAGGGACGGTAGAGACCCAGTACTTC. Residues: CASSLVRGPTGTVETQYF.

V usage is TRBV15 and J usage is TRBJ1-1, with 8 positions matching TRBD1. CDR3 length equals 16 residues. CDR1 LNHNV and CDR2 YYDKDF come from the germline V gene (reference sequence). V lost 1 base, J lost 4 bases, and 8 bases stayed unmatched. The CDR3 bases are TGTGCCACCAGCAGAGGGACAGGGTACGAGACCACTGAAGCTTTCTTT. Residues: CATSRGTGYETTEAFF.

The rearrangement links TRBV27 to TRBJ2-7; the D gene is possibly TRBD2 (6 bases). The CDR3 is 16 residues long. Germline V CDR1 and CDR2: MNHEY, SMNVEV (reference sequence). Trimming removed 5 bases at V and 0 bases at J, with 17 bases between. The CDR3 sequence: CASSVAGTLISYEQYF. The CDR3 region has the DNA TGTGCCAGCAGTGTAGCCGGGACTCTTATCTCCTACGAGCAGTACTTC.

V and J are TRBV24-1 and TRBJ1-2, with 7 bases fitting TRBD1. The CDR3 length is 15 residues. CDR1 and CDR2 from the germline V gene are KGHDR and SFDVKD. The V gene end was trimmed by 3 bases and the J gene end by 8 bases; junction bases not matched to a gene: 11. The CDR3 sequence is CATSDPMTGNDGYTF. The CDR3 coding sequence is TGTGCCACCAGTGATCCCATGACAGGGAATGACGGCTACACCTTC.

The V and J genes are TRBV2 and TRBJ2-7; 8 nucleotides align to TRBD2. V was pared by 6 bases and J by 1 base, with 8 bases of the junction left unmatched. CDR1 is SNHLY and CDR2 is FYNNEI in the germline V gene. This CDR3 contains 15 residues. CDR3 sequence: CASSPEAGGSYEQYF. The CDR3 DNA follows: TGTGCCAGCAGCCCCGAGGCGGGAGGATCCTACGAGCAGTACTTC.

CDR3 region: CASSYLGTDPNSPLHF. The CDR3 DNA follows: TGTGCCAGCAGTTACTTAGGGACAGATCCGAATTCACCCCTCCACTTT. This chain uses TRBV6-5 with TRBJ1-6, with 7 bases matching TRBD1. V trimming: 1 base; J trimming: 7 bases; junction bases outside the gene matches: 7. The CDR3 contains 16 residues. Germline assignment: CDR1 MNHEY and CDR2 SVGAGI.

This clone has only one observation. This sequence joins TRBV6-1 and TRBJ2-7; 14 bases are shared with TRBD2. There are 16 residues in the CDR3. Losses at the gene ends were 3 bases for V and 7 bases for J; bases not matched to a gene: 8. From germline, CDR1 is MNHNS and CDR2 SASEGT. The CDR3: CASSDQTGTSGREQYF. CDR3 nucleotide sequence: TGTGCCAGCAGTGACCAAACCGGGACTAGCGGGAGAGAGCAGTACTTC.

The V call is TRBV30, the J call TRBJ1-4; no reliable D call. V was cut by 0 bases and J by 8 bases, with 13 bases left in between. Germline loops: CDR1 GTSNPN, CDR2 SVGIG (reference sequence). The CDR3 is made up of 14 amino acids. CDR3 loop: CAWSVRGLWEKLFF. In DNA, the CDR3 is TGTGCCTGGAGTGTACGAGGGCTATGGGAAAAACTGTTTTTT.